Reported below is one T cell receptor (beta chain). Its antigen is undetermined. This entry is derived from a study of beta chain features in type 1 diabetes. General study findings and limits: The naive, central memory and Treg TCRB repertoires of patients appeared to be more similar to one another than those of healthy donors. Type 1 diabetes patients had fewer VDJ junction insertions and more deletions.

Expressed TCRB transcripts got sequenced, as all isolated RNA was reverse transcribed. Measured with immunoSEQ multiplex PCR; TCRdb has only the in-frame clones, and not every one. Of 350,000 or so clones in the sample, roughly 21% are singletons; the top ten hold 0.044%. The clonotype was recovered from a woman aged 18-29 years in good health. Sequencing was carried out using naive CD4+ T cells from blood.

The CDR3 DNA follows: TGTGCCAGCAGCTTGGGTCTAGCGGGAGGGAATGAGCAGTTCTTC. It codes for CASSLGLAGGNEQFF. The chain has TRBV7-6 and TRBJ2-1; 12 bases match TRBD2. Germline CDR1 reads SGHVS; CDR2 reads FNYEAQ. This CDR3 has 15 residues. The V gene end was trimmed by 3 bases and the J gene end by 7 bases; junction bases not matched to a gene: 4.